These 14 T cell receptor beta chains were all obtained from the same sample, sequenced in a study of cytomegalovirus exposure and HLA in healthy donors. This PCR relied on a set of 60 Vbeta primers and 13 Jbeta primers. Produced via immunoSEQ multiplex PCR; TCRdb's table is partial and in-frame only. The data hold 120,000 to 150,000 clones, with 65% to 80% observed a single time. The sample taken for sequencing was PBMCs. These receptors were collected from a woman aged 25 to 39 in good health and CMV-seronegative.

This chain links TRBV28 with TRBJ2-3, with D possibly matching TRBD2 (5 bases). The V gene lost 8 bases and the J gene lost 6 bases, with 12 bases spanning the gap. This CDR3 is 12 amino acids long. CDR1 is MDHEN and CDR2 is SYDVKM in the germline V gene. As DNA, the CDR3 is TGTGCCAGCGCCTCCACGGGGGATACGCAGTATTTT. Its translation: CASASTGDTQYF.

CDR3 region: CASSRKQGATASYEQYF. The CDR3 nucleotides read TGTGCCAGCAGCCGAAAACAGGGGGCGACCGCATCTTACGAGCAGTACTTC. J is TRBJ2-7 and V is TRBV7-9, with 9 bases identical to TRBD1. With V trimmed by 5 bases and J by 4 bases, 15 bases remained unmatched. Looked up from germline, CDR1 is SEHNR and CDR2 is FQNEAQ (reference sequence). The CDR3 consists of 17 residues.

In its sample, this clone was seen a few times. The rearrangement joins TRBV6-6 to TRBJ2-7; D is perhaps TRBD1 (7 bases). This CDR3 has 13 residues. V gave up 6 bases and J gave up 5 bases, with 14 bases separating them. Germline CDR1 MNHNY, CDR2 SVGAGI (reference sequence). CDR3 residues: CASRSTGRHEQYV. CDR3 nucleotide sequence: TGTGCCAGCAGATCGACAGGGAGGCACGAGCAGTACGTC.

The chain uses TRBV7-9 and TRBJ2-5; 14 bases map to TRBD2. The V gene's germline CDR1 is SEHNR and CDR2 FQNEAQ (reference sequence). The CDR3 extends over 15 amino acids. The V segment lost 3 bases and the J segment 3 bases; nucleotides outside the gene matches: 0. Written as DNA, the CDR3 is TGTGCCAGCAGCTTGGGACTAGCGGGAGAAGAGACCCAGTACTTC. Its protein is CASSLGLAGEETQYF.

The sample holds a few counts of this clone. The V and J genes are TRBV7-9 and TRBJ1-4, with 8 bases lining up with TRBD1. This CDR3 comprises 14 residues. J gave up 7 bases and V 5 bases, and 6 bases lay outside the gene matches. Germline loops: CDR1 SEHNR, CDR2 FQNEAQ (reference sequence). The CDR3 coding sequence is TGTGCCAGCAGCCCGCAGGGGGCCCTTGAAAAACTGTTTTTT. Its protein product is CASSPQGALEKLFF.

The chain combines TRBV5-6 with TRBJ2-1; 9 nucleotides line up with TRBD1. Germline CDR1 SGHDT, CDR2 YYEEEE. Germline trimming cut 3 bases from V and 8 bases from J; bases unmatched to any gene: 12. The CDR3 covers 16 residues. CDR3: CASSWAPGQGKDEQFF. Written as DNA, the CDR3 is TGTGCCAGCAGCTGGGCCCCGGGACAGGGTAAGGATGAGCAGTTCTTC.

The rearrangement joins TRBV6-5 to TRBJ2-3; TRBD1 aligns across 7 bases. The V gene end was trimmed by 6 bases and the J gene end by 4 bases; junction bases not matched to a gene: 7. CDR3 length equals 14 residues. Germline CDR1 is MNHEY and CDR2 is SVGAGI. The CDR3 is CASRNRGPPDTQYF. CDR3 bases: TGTGCCAGCAGGAACAGGGGACCCCCAGATACGCAGTATTTT.

V gene TRBV30 combines with J gene TRBJ1-2, with D perhaps TRBD1 (6 bases). Germline CDR1 reads GTSNPN; CDR2 reads SVGIG (reference sequence). Trimming took 4 bases from V and 10 from J, leaving 19 bases between them. The CDR3 is made up of 13 amino acids. The CDR3 is CAWNKGLYRDYTF. In DNA form, the CDR3 reads TGTGCCTGGAACAAGGGCCTTTACAGGGACTACACCTTC.

The gene calls are TRBV10-3 and TRBJ2-3; a possible D gene is TRBD1 (5 bases). Germline V gives CDR1 ENHRY, CDR2 SYGVKD. The CDR3 consists of 16 residues. The V end was cut by 6 bases, the J end by 1 base, with 17 bases between. Written as DNA, the CDR3 is TGTGCCATCAGAAGTCAGGGAATACGGGGCACAGATACGCAGTATTTT. Translation gives CAIRSQGIRGTDTQYF.

This clone was detected only once. This sequence joins TRBV28 and TRBJ2-1, with 8 bases aligning to TRBD2. Germline CDR1 reads MDHEN; CDR2 reads SYDVKM. The CDR3 has 13 amino acids. The CDR3 bases are TGTGTTTCATGTAGCGGGGCCTACAATGAGCAGTTCTTC. Translating gives CVSCSGAYNEQFF. Based on the CDR3 plus reference TRBV28 and TRBJ2-1, the full variable domain is DVKVTQSSRYLVKRTGEKVFLECVQDMDHENMFWYRQDPGLGLRLIYFSYDVKMKEKGDIPEGYSVSREKKERFSLILESASTNQTSMYLCVSCSGAYNEQFFGPGTRLTVL.

This clone is a singleton in its sample. The chain joins TRBV5-6 to TRBJ2-2; 7 bases are shared with TRBD1. V was clipped by 0 bases and J by 5 bases; unmatched bases: 7. This CDR3 spans 16 amino acids. Germline CDR1 SGHDT, CDR2 YYEEEE. The CDR3 protein is CASSLGGSTGTGELFF. CDR3 sequence (DNA): TGTGCCAGCAGCTTGGGAGGTTCGACAGGGACCGGGGAGCTGTTTTTT.

The rearrangement uses TRBV18 and TRBJ2-1; D uncertain. The CDR3 has 13 amino acids. V was shortened by 3 bases and J by 14 bases, with 17 bases between the two germline ends. Germline assignment: CDR1 KGHSH and CDR2 LQKENI. The CDR3 sequence: CASSPKLTSPKFF. The CDR3 nucleotides are TGTGCCAGCTCACCGAAGCTAACTTCCCCAAAGTTCTTC.

The chain couples TRBV7-9 to TRBJ1-4; D remains ambiguous. V gave up 1 base and J gave up 0 bases, with 6 bases separating them. Germline V lookup: CDR1 SEHNR, CDR2 FQNEAQ (reference sequence). The CDR3 loop spans 15 amino acids. DNA of the CDR3: TGTGCCAGCAGCTTAGTGGCTGCAACTAATGAAAAACTGTTTTTT. It yields the protein CASSLVAATNEKLFF.

The chain's CDR3 is CAISPSGGNYEQYV. CDR3 DNA: TGTGCCATCAGCCCTAGCGGGGGGAACTACGAGCAGTACGTC. This chain joins TRBV10-3 and TRBJ2-7, with TRBD2 matching over 11 bases. The length of the CDR3 is 14 residues. The germline V gene encodes CDR1 ENHRY and CDR2 SYGVKD. V shed 6 bases, J shed 3 bases, and the junction held 4 bases outside the gene matches.